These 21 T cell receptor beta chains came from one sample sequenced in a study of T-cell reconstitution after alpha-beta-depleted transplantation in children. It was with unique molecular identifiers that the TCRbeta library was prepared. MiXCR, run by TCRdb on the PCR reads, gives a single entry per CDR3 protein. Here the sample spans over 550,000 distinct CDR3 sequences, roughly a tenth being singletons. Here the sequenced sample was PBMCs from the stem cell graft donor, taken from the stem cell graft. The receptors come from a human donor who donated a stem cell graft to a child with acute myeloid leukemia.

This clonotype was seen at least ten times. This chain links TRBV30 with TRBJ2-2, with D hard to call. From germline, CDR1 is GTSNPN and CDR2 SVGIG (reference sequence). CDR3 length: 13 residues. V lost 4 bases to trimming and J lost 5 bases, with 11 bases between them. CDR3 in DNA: TGTGCCTGGACTCAGCTTAGGACCGGGGAGCTGTTTTTT. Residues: CAWTQLRTGELFF.

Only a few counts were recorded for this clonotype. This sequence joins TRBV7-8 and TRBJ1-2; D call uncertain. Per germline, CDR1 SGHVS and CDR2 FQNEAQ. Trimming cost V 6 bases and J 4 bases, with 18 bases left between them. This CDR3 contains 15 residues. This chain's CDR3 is CASSQDGAALYGYTF. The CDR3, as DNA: TGTGCCAGCAGTCAAGACGGAGCAGCCCTCTATGGCTACACCTTC. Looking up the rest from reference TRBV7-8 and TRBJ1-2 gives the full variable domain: GAGVSQSPRYKVAKRGQDVALRCDPISGHVSLFWYQQALGQGPEFLTYFQNEAQLDKSGLPSDRFFAERPEGSVSTLKIQRTQQEDSAVYLCASSQDGAALYGYTFGSGTRLTVV.

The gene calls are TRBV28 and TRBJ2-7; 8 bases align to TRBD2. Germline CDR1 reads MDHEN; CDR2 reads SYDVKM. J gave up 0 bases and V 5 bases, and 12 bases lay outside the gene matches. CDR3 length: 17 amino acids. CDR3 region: CASSPLLLAGSSYEQYF. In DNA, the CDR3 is TGTGCCAGCAGTCCTCTCCTCCTAGCGGGTAGCTCCTACGAGCAGTACTTC.

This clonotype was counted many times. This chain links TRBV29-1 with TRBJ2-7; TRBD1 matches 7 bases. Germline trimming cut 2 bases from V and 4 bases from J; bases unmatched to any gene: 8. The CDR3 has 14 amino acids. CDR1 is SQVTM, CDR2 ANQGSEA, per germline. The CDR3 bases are TGCAGCGTTGAACTGTCCGACAGGGCATACGAGCAGTACTTC. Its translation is CSVELSDRAYEQYF.

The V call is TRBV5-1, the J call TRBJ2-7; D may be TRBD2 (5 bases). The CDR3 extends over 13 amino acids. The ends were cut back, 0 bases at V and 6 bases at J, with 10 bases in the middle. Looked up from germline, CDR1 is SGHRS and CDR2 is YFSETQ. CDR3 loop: CASSLDGIGEQYF. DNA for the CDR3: TGCGCCAGCAGCTTGGACGGGATAGGCGAGCAGTACTTC.

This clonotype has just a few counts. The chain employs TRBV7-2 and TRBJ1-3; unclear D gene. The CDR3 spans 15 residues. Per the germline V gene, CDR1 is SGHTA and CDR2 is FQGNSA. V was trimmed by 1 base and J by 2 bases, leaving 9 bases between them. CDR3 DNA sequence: TGTGCCAGCAGCTTAGGGGTTTCCGCTGGAAACACCATATATTTT. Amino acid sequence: CASSLGVSAGNTIYF.

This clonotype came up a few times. CDR3 bases: TGCAGTGCTAGATGGGGGGAAAAACTGTTTTTT. Amino acids: CSARWGEKLFF. This rearrangement joins TRBV20-1 to TRBJ1-4; maybe TRBD1 (5 bases). The V end was cut by 2 bases, the J end by 8 bases, with 6 bases between. Germline V lookup: CDR1 DFQATT, CDR2 SNEGSKA (reference sequence). This CDR3 is 11 amino acids long.

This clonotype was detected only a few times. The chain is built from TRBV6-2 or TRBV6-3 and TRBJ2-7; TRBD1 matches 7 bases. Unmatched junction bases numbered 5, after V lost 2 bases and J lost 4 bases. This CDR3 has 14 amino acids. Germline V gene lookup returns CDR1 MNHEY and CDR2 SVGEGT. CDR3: CASSYGTEFYEQYF. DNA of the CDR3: TGTGCCAGCAGTTACGGGACAGAATTTTACGAGCAGTACTTC.

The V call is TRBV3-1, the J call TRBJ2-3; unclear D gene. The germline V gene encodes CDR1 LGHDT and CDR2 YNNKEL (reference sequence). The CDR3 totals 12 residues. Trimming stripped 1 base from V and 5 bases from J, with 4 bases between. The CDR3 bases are TGTGCCAGCAGCCAAGTGGAAGATACGCAGTATTTT. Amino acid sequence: CASSQVEDTQYF.

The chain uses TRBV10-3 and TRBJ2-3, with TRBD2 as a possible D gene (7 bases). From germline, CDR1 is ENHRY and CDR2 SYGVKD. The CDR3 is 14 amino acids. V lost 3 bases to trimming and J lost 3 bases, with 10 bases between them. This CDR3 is CAISDRGGTDTQYF. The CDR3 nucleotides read TGTGCCATCAGTGATAGGGGGGGAACAGATACGCAGTATTTT.

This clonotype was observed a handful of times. The CDR3 DNA reads TGTGCCAGCAGGGCGGGACAATATGGATCCGGGGAGCTGTTTTTT. Translating it yields CASRAGQYGSGELFF. The chain carries TRBV2 and TRBJ2-2; D is possibly TRBD1 or TRBD2 (6 bases each). Deletions cut 6 bases from V and 6 bases from J, with 17 bases between. The CDR3 contains 15 residues. CDR1 is SNHLY and CDR2 is FYNNEI in the germline V gene.

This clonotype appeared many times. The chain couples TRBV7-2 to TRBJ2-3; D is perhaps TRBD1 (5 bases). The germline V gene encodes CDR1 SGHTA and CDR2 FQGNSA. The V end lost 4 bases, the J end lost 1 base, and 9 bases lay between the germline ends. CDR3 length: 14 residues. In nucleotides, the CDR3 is TGTGCCAGCAGCTCTTCGACAGGCACAGATACGCAGTATTTT. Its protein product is CASSSSTGTDTQYF.

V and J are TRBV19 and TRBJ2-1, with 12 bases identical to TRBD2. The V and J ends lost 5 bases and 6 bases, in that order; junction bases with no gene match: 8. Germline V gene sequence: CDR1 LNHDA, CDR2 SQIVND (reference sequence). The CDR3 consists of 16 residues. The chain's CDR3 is CASSALASGRANEQFF. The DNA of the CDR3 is TGTGCCAGTAGTGCCCTCGCTAGCGGGAGGGCCAATGAGCAGTTCTTC.

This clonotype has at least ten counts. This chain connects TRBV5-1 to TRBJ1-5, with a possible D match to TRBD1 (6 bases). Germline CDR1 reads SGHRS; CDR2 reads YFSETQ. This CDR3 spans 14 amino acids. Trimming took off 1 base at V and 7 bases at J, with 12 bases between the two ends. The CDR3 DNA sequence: TGCGCCAGCAGCTTGACTCAGGGACAACAGCCCCAGCATTTT. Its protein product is CASSLTQGQQPQHF.

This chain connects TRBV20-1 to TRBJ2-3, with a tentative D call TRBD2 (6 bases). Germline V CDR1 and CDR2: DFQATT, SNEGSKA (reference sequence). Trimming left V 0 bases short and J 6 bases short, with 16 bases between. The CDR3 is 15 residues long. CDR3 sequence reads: CSARDIGGNADTQYF. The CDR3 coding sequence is TGCAGTGCTAGAGATATCGGCGGGAATGCGGATACGCAGTATTTT.

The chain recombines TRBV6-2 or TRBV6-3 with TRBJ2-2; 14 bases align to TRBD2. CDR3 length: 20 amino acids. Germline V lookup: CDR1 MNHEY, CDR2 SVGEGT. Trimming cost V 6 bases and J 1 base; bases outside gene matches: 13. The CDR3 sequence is CASSPASRLAGGVNTGELFF. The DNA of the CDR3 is TGTGCCAGCAGCCCCGCAAGCCGACTAGCGGGAGGGGTGAACACCGGGGAGCTGTTTTTT.

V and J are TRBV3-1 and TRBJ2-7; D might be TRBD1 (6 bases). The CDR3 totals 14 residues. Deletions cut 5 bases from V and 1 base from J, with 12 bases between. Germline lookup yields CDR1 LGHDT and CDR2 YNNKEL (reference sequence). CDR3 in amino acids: CASSVRDKSYEQYF. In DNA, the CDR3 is TGTGCCAGCAGCGTCCGGGACAAATCCTACGAGCAGTACTTC.

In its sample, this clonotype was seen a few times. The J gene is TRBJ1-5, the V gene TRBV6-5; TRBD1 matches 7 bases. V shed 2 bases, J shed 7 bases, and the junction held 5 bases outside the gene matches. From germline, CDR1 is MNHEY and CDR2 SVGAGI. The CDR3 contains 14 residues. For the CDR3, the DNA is TGTGCCAGCAGTTACGACAGGGCGAGACAGCCCCAGCATTTT. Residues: CASSYDRARQPQHF.

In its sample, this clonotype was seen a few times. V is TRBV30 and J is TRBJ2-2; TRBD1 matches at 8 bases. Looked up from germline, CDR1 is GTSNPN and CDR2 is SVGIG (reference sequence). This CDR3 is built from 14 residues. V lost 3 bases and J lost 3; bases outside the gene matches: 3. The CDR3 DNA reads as TGTGCCTGGAGCCGGGACAGGTACACCGGGGAGCTGTTTTTT. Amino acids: CAWSRDRYTGELFF. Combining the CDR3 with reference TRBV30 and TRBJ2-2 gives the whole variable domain SQTIHQWPATLVQPVGSPLSLECTVEGTSNPNLYWYRQAAGRGLQLLFYSVGIGQISSEVPQNLSASRPQDRQFILSSKKLLLSDSGFYLCAWSRDRYTGELFFGEGSRLTVL.

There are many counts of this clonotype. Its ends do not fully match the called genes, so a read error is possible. DNA for the CDR3: TGTGCCAGCAGTGGCCAGGGATTAGAGGCCCAGTACTTC. Translating gives CASSGQGLEAQYF. V is TRBV2 and J is TRBJ2-5; tentative D call: TRBD1 (5 bases). The germline gives CDR1 SNHLY, CDR2 FYNNEI. This CDR3 is built from 13 residues.

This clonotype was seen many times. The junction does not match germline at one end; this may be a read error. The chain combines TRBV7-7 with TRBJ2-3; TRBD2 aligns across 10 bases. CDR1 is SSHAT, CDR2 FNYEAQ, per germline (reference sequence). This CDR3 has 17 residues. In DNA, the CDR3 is TGTGCTAGCAGTTCGGGAATAGCGGGAGGAATTGCAGATACGCAGTATTTT. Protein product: CASSSGIAGGIADTQYF.